The 28 T cell receptor beta chains below all came from one sample that was sequenced in a study of T cell responses to AZD1222 COVID-19 vaccine. Clones were read by immunoSEQ multiplex PCR, and TCRdb kept only the in-frame ones, dropping some. The table records 85,000 to 90,000 clones, around 90% of them present only once. Sequenced here: peripheral blood, sampled 28 days after the second AZD1222 dose. These receptors originate from an adult who received the AZD1222 COVID-19 vaccine.

The J gene is TRBJ1-5, the V gene TRBV7-8; D unclear. The CDR3 is 14 amino acids. Trimming took off 2 bases at V and 6 bases at J, with 11 bases between the two ends. Germline loops: CDR1 SGHVS, CDR2 FQNEAQ. CDR3 region: CASSLTTLGQPQHF. The CDR3 bases are TGTGCCAGCAGCTTAACGACCTTGGGTCAGCCCCAGCATTTT.

The chain has TRBV7-8 and TRBJ1-2; D is unresolved. V lost 1 base and J 8 bases, leaving 11 bases between the germline ends. Germline V CDR1 and CDR2: SGHVS, FQNEAQ. The CDR3 covers 13 residues. The CDR3 spells CASSLGGARGYTF. Here the CDR3 DNA reads TGTGCCAGCAGCTTAGGGGGAGCTAGAGGCTACACCTTC.

The V call is TRBV19, the J call TRBJ2-5, with 8 bases identical to TRBD1. Trimming cost V 4 bases and J 9 bases; bases outside gene matches: 13. Germline values: CDR1 LNHDA, CDR2 SQIVND (reference sequence). This CDR3 has 15 amino acids. The chain's CDR3 is CASSTTGTGDRSQYF. Here the CDR3 DNA reads TGTGCCAGTAGTACCACCGGGACAGGCGACCGGTCCCAGTACTTC.

V is TRBV6-1 and J is TRBJ1-6; 9 bases line up with TRBD1. The V gene's germline CDR1 is MNHNS and CDR2 SASEGT. The CDR3 is made up of 14 amino acids. V trimming: 1 base; J trimming: 10 bases; junction bases outside the gene matches: 2. As DNA, the CDR3 is TGTGCCAGCAGTGAAGGGACAGGGGTCTCACCCCTCCACTTT. Translation: CASSEGTGVSPLHF.

The chain employs TRBV6-1 and TRBJ1-6; unclear D gene. This CDR3 contains 14 residues. V lost 0 bases and J 3 bases, leaving 3 bases between the germline ends. Looked up from germline, CDR1 is MNHNS and CDR2 is SASEGT. The CDR3 nucleotides are TGTGCCAGCAGTGAAGCTGTCTATAATTCACCCCTCCACTTT. Its translation: CASSEAVYNSPLHF.

The V call is TRBV5-8, the J call TRBJ2-2; either TRBD1 or TRBD2 may supply D (5 bases each). The CDR3 totals 15 residues. Germline assignment: CDR1 SGHTS and CDR2 YDEGEE. V was clipped by 4 bases and J by 5 bases, with 15 bases between them. CDR3 nucleotides: TGTGCCAGCAGCCCGGGACGGGGAATAACCGGGGAGCTGTTTTTT. It is translated as CASSPGRGITGELFF.

This clone occurred once. The chain combines TRBV18 with TRBJ2-1; 12 bases align to TRBD2. The length of the CDR3 is 17 residues. V dropped 0 bases and J dropped 7; count of bases not matched to a gene: 7. Per germline, CDR1 KGHSH and CDR2 LQKENI. CDR3 sequence: CASSPPGRLAGENEQFF. In nucleotides, the CDR3 is TGTGCCAGCTCACCACCCGGGAGACTAGCGGGGGAAAATGAGCAGTTCTTC.

The chain carries TRBV5-6 and TRBJ1-2; D gene ambiguous. This CDR3 comprises 12 residues. Trimming removed 1 base at V and 7 bases at J, with 8 bases between. Germline loops: CDR1 SGHDT, CDR2 YYEEEE. DNA for the CDR3: TGTGCCAGCAGCTTGTCTCCGGGTGGCTACACCTTC. It translates to CASSLSPGGYTF.

This clone is a singleton in its sample. The chain links TRBV6-5 to TRBJ2-1, with 10 positions matching TRBD1. Germline V gene sequence: CDR1 MNHEY, CDR2 SVGAGI. V shed 6 bases and J 6 bases; nucleotides not matched to a gene: 8. CDR3 length: 15 residues. CDR3 amino acids: CASSSGTGESNEQFF. For the CDR3, the DNA is TGTGCCAGCAGCTCCGGGACAGGGGAAAGCAATGAGCAGTTCTTC.

The chain recombines TRBV18 with TRBJ1-1; D unresolved. The CDR3 consists of 13 residues. Between the trimmed V and J ends, which lost 2 bases and 12 bases, there was a span of 16 bases. Germline-derived CDR1 and CDR2 are KGHSH and LQKENI. The CDR3 DNA is TGTGCCAGCTCACCAGTTGAGACGAGAACAACTTTCTTT. Translation gives CASSPVETRTTFF.

The chain employs TRBV11-2 and TRBJ2-7, with D tentatively TRBD2 (7 bases). V lost 5 bases to trimming and J lost 7 bases, with 21 bases between them. The V gene's germline CDR1 is SGHAT and CDR2 FQNNGV. There are 15 residues in the CDR3. The CDR3 is CASSPRTRGRREQYF. CDR3 nucleotides: TGTGCCAGCAGCCCCCGGACTAGGGGGAGGCGAGAGCAGTACTTC. The variable domain in full, completed from reference TRBV11-2 and TRBJ2-7, reads EAGVAQSPRYKIIEKRQSVAFWCNPISGHATLYWYQQILGQGPKLLIQFQNNGVVDDSQLPKDRFSAERLKGVDSTLKIQPAKLEDSAVYLCASSPRTRGRREQYFGPGTRLTVT.

The CDR3 nucleotides are TGCGCCAGCAGTGAGCGCCCTGGACAGGCGGGGGGGACCGGGGAGCTGTTTTTT. It encodes CASSERPGQAGGTGELFF. This chain connects TRBV10-2 to TRBJ2-2, with 9 bases that match TRBD2. Germline CDR1 is WSHSY and CDR2 is SAAADI. V lost 2 bases to trimming and J lost 5 bases; unmatched junction nucleotides: 12. The CDR3 totals 18 residues.

This chain links TRBV19 with TRBJ1-1; no definite D call. The CDR3 consists of 15 residues. Germline CDR1 LNHDA, CDR2 SQIVND (reference sequence). The V end lost 3 bases, the J end lost 1 base, and 12 bases lay between the germline ends. The CDR3 DNA sequence: TGTGCCAGTAGTATGTTCCTGGGAGGGAACACTGAAGCTTTCTTT. This translates into CASSMFLGGNTEAFF.

The J gene is TRBJ1-6, the V gene TRBV6-5; D may be TRBD1 (6 bases). The CDR3 covers 12 residues. The V and J ends lost 5 bases and 9 bases respectively, with 8 bases between them. The germline V gene encodes CDR1 MNHEY and CDR2 SVGAGI. Written as DNA, the CDR3 is TGTGCCAGCAGTCAACAGGGTTCACCCCTCCACTTT. Encoded protein: CASSQQGSPLHF.

The rearrangement joins TRBV5-1 to TRBJ2-7; 14 bases fit TRBD2. Germline lookup yields CDR1 SGHRS and CDR2 YFSETQ. There are 15 residues in the CDR3. Trimming at V came to 3 bases and at J to 2 bases, leaving 1 base not matched to a gene. CDR3 loop: CASSSGLAGAYEQYF. CDR3 bases: TGCGCCAGCAGCTCGGGACTAGCGGGGGCCTACGAGCAGTACTTC.

This clone was seen only a few times. The chain employs TRBV6-5 and TRBJ2-3; 9 bases fit TRBD1. Germline CDR1 reads MNHEY; CDR2 reads SVGAGI. The CDR3 contains 15 residues. The J segment lost 3 bases and the V segment lost 6 bases, leaving 7 bases of the junction unmatched. The CDR3 loop reads CASRIQGAWTDTQYF. CDR3 DNA: TGTGCCAGCAGGATACAGGGGGCTTGGACAGATACGCAGTATTTT.

This rearrangement joins TRBV29-1 to TRBJ2-3; the match to TRBD1 covers 7 bases. V lost 4 bases to trimming and J lost 8 bases; unmatched junction nucleotides: 3. This CDR3 has 11 residues. From germline, CDR1 is SQVTM and CDR2 ANQGSEA. The CDR3 nucleotides are TGCAGCGTTGGCACAGGGGCTACGCAGTATTTT. Its translation is CSVGTGATQYF.

The V call is TRBV7-2, the J call TRBJ2-7, with unresolved D. V was clipped by 5 bases and J by 2 bases, with 13 bases between them. Germline-derived CDR1 and CDR2 are SGHTA and FQGNSA. The CDR3 covers 14 residues. In nucleotides, the CDR3 is TGTGCCAGCAGCCCAACGAACCCCCCCTACGAGCAGTACTTC. The encoded protein is CASSPTNPPYEQYF. The full variable domain, with the rest looked up from reference TRBV7-2 and TRBJ2-7, is GAGVSQSPSNKVTEKGKDVELRCDPISGHTALYWYRQSLGQGLEFLIYFQGNSAPDKSGLPSDRFSAERTGGSVSTLTIQRTQQEDSAVYLCASSPTNPPYEQYFGPGTRLTVT.

This chain connects TRBV3-1 (or the pseudogene TRBV3-2) to TRBJ1-1, with 8 bases matching TRBD1. In germline, CDR1 is LGHDT, CDR2 YNNKEL (reference sequence). The CDR3 spans 13 residues. J gave up 3 bases and V 4 bases, and 1 base lay outside the gene matches. Here the CDR3 DNA reads TGTGCCAGCAGCCTGACAGGGGACACTGAAGCTTTCTTT. The encoded protein is CASSLTGDTEAFF.

CDR3 DNA: TGTGCCAGCAGTGGAGGGGGCGGGAGCAATCAGCCCCAGCATTTT. It codes for CASSGGGGSNQPQHF. This chain connects TRBV2 to TRBJ1-5; TRBD1 agrees at 7 bases. The CDR3 runs to 15 residues. The J segment lost 1 base and the V segment lost 4 bases, leaving 4 bases of the junction unmatched. In germline, CDR1 is SNHLY, CDR2 FYNNEI.

The gene calls are TRBV6-5 and TRBJ2-1, with TRBD2 matching over 12 bases. The trim removed 7 bases at V and 6 bases at J, leaving 7 bases unmatched. CDR1 MNHEY and CDR2 SVGAGI come from the germline V gene. This CDR3 region has 15 residues. The CDR3 is CASTQLTSGGNEQFF. In DNA form, the CDR3 reads TGTGCCAGCACTCAACTGACTAGCGGGGGCAATGAGCAGTTCTTC.

V is TRBV11-2 and J is TRBJ1-1; no definite D call. CDR1 is SGHAT and CDR2 is FQNNGV in the germline V gene. Deletions cut 4 bases from V and 6 bases from J, with 12 bases between. The CDR3 sequence is 13 residues long. CDR3 loop: CASSSARRSEAFF. In nucleotides, the CDR3 is TGTGCCAGCAGCTCTGCCAGGAGGTCTGAAGCTTTCTTT.

This clone has only a few counts. The chain is built from TRBV2 and TRBJ1-4; D is unclear. V gave up 5 bases and J gave up 14 bases, with 12 bases separating them. Germline-derived CDR1 and CDR2 are SNHLY and FYNNEI. This CDR3 is built from 11 residues. CDR3 residues: CASSRDFILFF. CDR3 DNA: TGTGCCAGCAGTAGAGACTTTATCCTGTTTTTT.

V and J are TRBV5-1 and TRBJ1-4; no reliable D call. This CDR3 region has 15 residues. Germline CDR1 SGHRS, CDR2 YFSETQ. V gave up 4 bases and J gave up 10 bases, with 20 bases separating them. The chain's CDR3 is CASSPKGIQDGKLFF. The CDR3 nucleotides read TGCGCCAGCAGCCCAAAGGGTATCCAAGATGGAAAACTGTTTTTT.

V usage is TRBV18 and J usage is TRBJ2-5; D remains ambiguous. The CDR3 extends over 13 amino acids. V was shortened by 1 base and J by 5 bases, with 8 bases between the two germline ends. Germline V lookup: CDR1 KGHSH, CDR2 LQKENI. CDR3 in DNA: TGTGCCAGCTCACCACTCGGTCGCGAGACCCAGTACTTC. It is translated as CASSPLGRETQYF.

This clone was seen more than once but under ten times. V gene TRBV6-5 combines with J gene TRBJ1-6; D perhaps matches TRBD1 (5 bases). Germline CDR1 MNHEY, CDR2 SVGAGI. This CDR3 is 13 amino acids long. Trimming shortened V by 7 bases and J by 7 bases, and 11 bases separated the two germline ends. The CDR3 loop reads CASMRTGNSPLHF. Here the CDR3 DNA reads TGTGCCAGCATGAGAACAGGCAATTCACCCCTCCACTTT.

The genes are TRBV9 and TRBJ1-1; possible D gene TRBD1, 5 bases. Germline CDR1 SGDLS, CDR2 YYNGEE. V lost 0 bases, J lost 2 bases, and 14 bases lay in between. This CDR3 contains 16 residues. CDR3 sequence (DNA): TGTGCCAGCAGCGTAGCAGGCGGACACCGAAACACTGAAGCTTTCTTT. Translation: CASSVAGGHRNTEAFF.

This chain uses TRBV5-6 with TRBJ2-7; TRBD2 aligns across 11 bases. This CDR3 spans 18 amino acids. The germline gives CDR1 SGHDT, CDR2 YYEEEE. V lost 0 bases, J lost 0 bases, and 8 bases stayed unmatched. The CDR3: CASSLAGASGGSSYEQYF. As DNA, the CDR3 is TGTGCCAGCAGCTTGGCCGGGGCTAGCGGGGGGAGCTCCTACGAGCAGTACTTC. The entire variable domain, with the rest obtained from reference TRBV5-6 and TRBJ2-7, is as follows: DAGVTQSPTHLIKTRGQQVTLRCSPKSGHDTVSWYQQALGQGPQFIFQYYEEEERQRGNFPDRFSGHQFPNYSSELNVNALLLGDSALYLCASSLAGASGGSSYEQYFGPGTRLTVT.